A single sample is the source of the 15 T cell receptor beta chains below, sequenced in a study of T cells in Graves' hyperthyroidism and ophthalmopathy. There were TCR beta CDR3 regions amplified from RNA transcripts. Primed by the HTBI set, a first-round RT-PCR was run on the TCR CDR3. TCRdb called the multiplex PCR reads again in MiXCR, with one record for every CDR3 protein. This table holds a few hundred thousand distinct CDR3 sequences, 46% found once. Sequenced: peripheral blood or thyroid tissue (not recorded which). The receptors here all came from a woman in her late teens or twenties with Graves' hyperthyroidism.

The chain couples TRBV4-1 to TRBJ1-1; 9 bases agree with TRBD1. V trimming: 4 bases; J trimming: 4 bases; junction bases outside the gene matches: 13. This CDR3 has 17 residues. Germline V CDR1 and CDR2: MGHRA, YSYEKL. CDR3 amino acids: CASSPWGQGGVGTEAFF. The CDR3 region has the DNA TGCGCCAGCAGCCCCTGGGGACAGGGAGGGGTGGGCACTGAAGCTTTCTTT.

The rearrangement uses TRBV2 and TRBJ2-5; 14 bases fit TRBD2. Germline CDR1 is SNHLY and CDR2 is FYNNEI. The V segment lost 5 bases and the J segment 10 bases; nucleotides outside the gene matches: 12. The CDR3 has 16 amino acids. The DNA for the CDR3 is TGTGCCAGCAGTTACCCGGGACTAGCGGGGGTCCAGGTCCAGTACTTC. Encoded protein: CASSYPGLAGVQVQYF.

This rearrangement joins TRBV11-1 to TRBJ2-1, with D unclear. Germline V gene lookup returns CDR1 SGHAT and CDR2 FQDESV (reference sequence). The CDR3 covers 12 residues. Deletions cut 8 bases from V and 6 bases from J, with 11 bases between. CDR3 in DNA: TGTGCCAGCCTAGGGCATTTCAATGAGCAGTTCTTC. Translated: CASLGHFNEQFF.

In its sample, this clonotype was seen many times. The gene calls are TRBV4-3 and TRBJ2-5; D not certain. This CDR3 region has 14 residues. Between the trimmed V and J ends, which lost 4 bases and 3 bases, there was a span of 12 bases. The germline gives CDR1 LGHNA, CDR2 YSLEER. The CDR3 spells CASSPSDSKETQYF. In nucleotides, the CDR3 is TGCGCCAGCAGCCCATCCGACTCGAAAGAGACCCAGTACTTC.

This clonotype has a count of ten or more. The gene calls are TRBV9 and TRBJ1-1; the D gene is possibly TRBD1 (5 bases). Germline V lookup: CDR1 SGDLS, CDR2 YYNGEE. The CDR3 has 15 residues. With 0 bases removed from V and 3 bases from J, the gap between germline ends came to 12 bases. Written as DNA, the CDR3 is TGTGCCAGCAGCGTAGTTCAGGGTGCGCACACTGAAGCTTTCTTT. Translated, it gives CASSVVQGAHTEAFF.

As DNA, the CDR3 is TGTGCCAGCAGTTTTGAAGGGGGCGGCAACACCATATATTTT. This gives the protein CASSFEGGGNTIYF. The chain carries TRBV7-9 and TRBJ1-3; 7 nucleotides agree with TRBD1. CDR1 and CDR2 from the germline V gene are SEHNR and FQNEAQ (reference sequence). The CDR3 length is 14 residues. J was trimmed by 7 bases and V by 6 bases; bases with no gene match: 9.

This clonotype was found many times. The V gene is TRBV25-1, the J gene TRBJ1-2; TRBD1 aligns across 10 bases. J lost 2 bases, V lost 8 bases, and 5 bases had no gene match. There are 14 residues in the CDR3. Germline CDR1 is MGHDK and CDR2 is SYGVNS. CDR3 nucleotide sequence: TGTGCCAGCCGGGACAGGGGACGAAACTATGGCTACACCTTC. Translation gives CASRDRGRNYGYTF.

This chain uses TRBV19 with TRBJ1-1, with a weak D call TRBD1 (6 bases). Germline values: CDR1 LNHDA, CDR2 SQIVND (reference sequence). The CDR3 totals 14 residues. Trimming stripped 4 bases from V and 0 bases from J, with 9 bases between. This CDR3 is CASSREGVNTEAFF. CDR3 DNA sequence: TGTGCCAGTAGTAGGGAGGGGGTGAACACTGAAGCTTTCTTT.

J is TRBJ1-2 and V is TRBV7-8; D gene ambiguous. The CDR3 runs 18 residues. V was shortened by 0 bases and J by 2 bases, with 19 bases between the two germline ends. Germline-derived CDR1 and CDR2 are SGHVS and FQNEAQ. The CDR3 DNA reads as TGTGCCAGCAGCTTAGCCCGGCTAGCGGGAGGGCCGAACTATGGCTACACCTTC. Residues: CASSLARLAGGPNYGYTF.

The gene calls are TRBV10-3 and TRBJ1-1, with unresolved D. The CDR3 consists of 14 residues. Germline V gene lookup returns CDR1 ENHRY and CDR2 SYGVKD. Trimming cost V 6 bases and J 0 bases, with 11 bases left between them. The CDR3 loop is CAISRSRMNTEAFF. The CDR3 DNA reads as TGTGCCATCAGCCGGAGTAGGATGAACACTGAAGCTTTCTTT.

This clonotype was observed at least ten times. This chain uses TRBV5-1 with TRBJ2-7; 11 bases fit TRBD2. This CDR3 has 16 amino acids. CDR1 is SGHRS and CDR2 is YFSETQ in the germline V gene. J was trimmed by 1 base and V by 4 bases; bases with no gene match: 7. CDR3 amino acids: CASSKMTSGTSYEQYF. In nucleotides, the CDR3 is TGCGCCAGCAGCAAGATGACTAGCGGGACGTCCTACGAGCAGTACTTC. Based on the CDR3 plus reference TRBV5-1 and TRBJ2-7, the full variable domain is KAGVTQTPRYLIKTRGQQVTLSCSPISGHRSVSWYQQTPGQGLQFLFEYFSETQRNKGNFPGRFSGRQFSNSRSEMNVSTLELGDSALYLCASSKMTSGTSYEQYFGPGTRLTVT.

A few counts support this clonotype. The chain links TRBV24-1 to TRBJ1-5, with D unresolved. Germline CDR1 KGHDR, CDR2 SFDVKD. Trimming pared 4 bases from V and 1 base from J, leaving 7 bases between. CDR3 length equals 14 residues. The CDR3 DNA follows: TGTGCCACCAGTGACCCTCCGAGCAATCAGCCCCAGCATTTT. It translates to CATSDPPSNQPQHF.

V usage is TRBV10-3 and J usage is TRBJ1-5, with D perhaps matching TRBD1 (6 bases). The germline V and J ends were trimmed by 3 bases and 7 bases, with 13 bases remaining between them. CDR3 length equals 14 residues. CDR1 and CDR2 (germline): ENHRY, SYGVKD. The CDR3 loop reads CAISDLGRGQPQHF. The CDR3 coding sequence is TGTGCCATCAGTGACCTAGGCAGGGGACAGCCCCAGCATTTT.

V is TRBV20-1 and J is TRBJ2-5; 10 bases agree with TRBD2. Germline loops: CDR1 DFQATT, CDR2 SNEGSKA (reference sequence). The V gene end was trimmed by 6 bases and the J gene end by 1 base; junction bases not matched to a gene: 5. This CDR3 spans 14 amino acids. The CDR3 sequence is CSAWTSGTQETQYF. In nucleotides, the CDR3 is TGCAGTGCCTGGACTAGCGGCACCCAAGAGACCCAGTACTTC.

This clonotype occurred many times. The chain carries TRBV10-2 and TRBJ2-5; 10 nucleotides line up with TRBD2. This CDR3 contains 17 residues. With V trimmed by 3 bases and J by 4 bases, 11 bases remained unmatched. Germline V gene data show CDR1 as WSHSY and CDR2 as SAAADI. CDR3 bases: TGCGCCAGCAGTGACCTCCGGAGCGGGGGGGTTAGAGAGACCCAGTACTTC. Encoded protein: CASSDLRSGGVRETQYF.